This is a list of T cell receptor beta chains from one sample in a study of cytomegalovirus exposure and HLA in healthy donors. Here immunoSEQ multiplex PCR was the method, and the copy in TCRdb shows in-frame clones only, minus some. The profile shows around 86,000 clones, approximately 95% of them singletons. The sequencing sample was made of PBMCs. These receptors were taken from a woman in her twenties or thirties in good health and CMV-seropositive. CDR3s leave out the opening cysteine and the closing phenylalanine or tryptophan. Fields, in order: J gene, V gene, CDR3 protein.

J gene: TRBJ2-1; V gene: TRBV29-1; CDR3 protein: SVSTGSSYNEQF
J gene: TRBJ2-1; V gene: TRBV2; CDR3 protein: ASSERENNEQF
J gene: TRBJ1-2; V gene: TRBV5-4; CDR3 protein: ASSPGLTGNYGYT
J gene: TRBJ2-7; V gene: TRBV29-1; CDR3 protein: SVDRGGDEQY
J gene: TRBJ1-1; V gene: TRBV7-8; CDR3 protein: ASSTVTGGFTEAF
J gene: TRBJ2-3; V gene: TRBV6-5; CDR3 protein: ASSSLLAGAADTQY
J gene: TRBJ1-2; V gene: TRBV19; CDR3 protein: ASTLAGAVGYT
J gene: TRBJ2-1; V gene: TRBV9; CDR3 protein: ASSTRTGGNEQF
J gene: TRBJ2-6; V gene: TRBV28; CDR3 protein: ASREDSWGSGANVLT
J gene: TRBJ2-5; V gene: TRBV5-4; CDR3 protein: ASSFASGVRETQY
J gene: TRBJ2-7; V gene: TRBV11-2; CDR3 protein: ASSFARQGNYYEQY
J gene: TRBJ1-1; V gene: TRBV29-1; CDR3 protein: SVLKNTEAF